These T cell receptor beta chains were read from a single sample in a study of cytomegalovirus exposure and HLA in healthy donors. Profiling relied on immunoSEQ multiplex PCR, and the TCRdb table lists in-frame clones only, not all of them. This table has about 98,000 clones, about three quarters appearing once. Sample: PBMCs. All receptors derive from a human donor in good health. Both conserved end residues are part of each CDR3. A D gene is named only where the DNA matches it firmly. Some rows have no size entry. The others give once, few or many, or a class for an expanded clone.

j_call clone_size d_call v_call cdr3_nt cdr3_aa
TRBJ1-2 . . TRBV9 TGTGCCAGCAGCGTAGGGCAGGGTCGAGGCTACACCTTC CASSVGQGRGYTF
TRBJ2-3 once TRBD1 TRBV4-2 TGTGCCAGCAGCCTCACGGGTACAGGGGACAACACAGATACGCAGTATTTT CASSLTGTGDNTDTQYF
TRBJ2-3 . TRBD2 TRBV11-2 TGTGCCAGCAGCAAAAGGACTAGCGCCAGCACAGATACGCAGTATTTT CASSKRTSASTDTQYF
TRBJ2-5 . TRBD1 TRBV27 TGTGCCAGCACTGGGACAGGGAACCAAGAGACCCAGTACTTC CASTGTGNQETQYF
TRBJ2-3 . TRBD2 TRBV5-1 TGCGCCAGCAGCTTGGATACTAGCGGCACAGATACGCAGTATTTT CASSLDTSGTDTQYF
TRBJ2-7 . TRBD2 TRBV7-2 TGTGCCAGCAGCCGGACTAGCGGGAAGGGTCTCGAGCAGTACTTC CASSRTSGKGLEQYF
TRBJ2-7 . . TRBV2 TGTGCCAGCAGCGACCAGGGCTACGAGCAGTACTTC CASSDQGYEQYF
TRBJ1-6 . TRBD1 TRBV5-6 TGTGCCAGCAGCCCTACGCTAAGACAGGGACAAACACTTGCCTCACCCCTCCACTTT CASSPTLRQGQTLASPLHF
TRBJ1-2 . TRBD1 TRBV6-5 TGTGCCAGCAGTGACGCCGGGACAGGGGTTGGCTACACCTTC CASSDAGTGVGYTF
TRBJ2-2 . TRBD1 TRBV15 TGTGCCACCAGGCTGGGACAGCCGAACACCGGGGAGCTGTTTTTT CATRLGQPNTGELFF
TRBJ2-1 few TRBD1 TRBV6-5 TGTGCCAGCACCCCAGGGGGTAGTGAGCAGTTCTTC CASTPGGSEQFF
TRBJ2-5 . TRBD2 TRBV6-5 TGTGCCAGCAGTTACCCATCCGGGACTAAAGAGACCCAGTACTTC CASSYPSGTKETQYF
TRBJ2-1 few TRBD2 TRBV5-1 TGCGCCAGCAGCTTGGTAACTAGCGGGGCCTCACCTAGTGAGCAGTTCTTC CASSLVTSGASPSEQFF
TRBJ2-2 . . TRBV18 TGTGCCAGCTCACCACCGAGCGAGAACACCGGGGAGCTGTTTTTT CASSPPSENTGELFF
TRBJ1-1 . . TRBV2 TGTGCCAGGAGCACGGACGGAGGGATAGGTCGTACTGAAGCTTTCTTT CARSTDGGIGRTEAFF
TRBJ2-7 . TRBD1 TRBV27 TGTGCCAGCAGTTTACAACCGGGACAGGGATTCTACGAGCAGTACTTC CASSLQPGQGFYEQYF
TRBJ2-5 . TRBD1 TRBV4-2 TGTGCCAGCAGCGCCCGGACAGGGGAGACCCAGTACTTC CASSARTGETQYF
TRBJ1-5 . TRBD1 TRBV19 TGTGCCAGTAGTATAGATCTTAGGGGACAGGGCGGATCAAATCAGCCCCAGCATTTT CASSIDLRGQGGSNQPQHF
TRBJ2-7 . TRBD1 TRBV7-9 TGTGCCAGCAGCTTAGCTGGCCAGGGGGACGAGCAGTACTTC CASSLAGQGDEQYF
TRBJ1-2 few . TRBV7-9 TGTGCCAGCAGCTTAGTCATTGGGGGCGCGGATGGCTACACCTTC CASSLVIGGADGYTF
TRBJ1-2 . . TRBV7-9 TGTGCCAGCACCCCAGAGGCAGGGTTAGGTGGCTACACCTTC CASTPEAGLGGYTF
TRBJ2-3 . TRBD2 TRBV5-4 TGTGCCAGCAGCCCAAGGGTAGCGGGAGAAGATACGCAGTATTTT CASSPRVAGEDTQYF
TRBJ1-2 few . TRBV29-1 TGCAGCGTTGAAGACCCCTTGCCAGAGGAAGCTAACTATGGCTACACCTTC CSVEDPLPEEANYGYTF
TRBJ2-1 . . TRBV29-1 TGCAGCGTTGGGTTCTTGAGCTCCTACAATGAGCAGTTCTTC CSVGFLSSYNEQFF
TRBJ2-7 . TRBD2 TRBV4-1 TGCGCCAGCAGCCAGCCAACTAGCGGGAGTTACGAGCAGTACTTC CASSQPTSGSYEQYF
TRBJ2-1 few . TRBV6-6 TGTGCCAGCAGTTACGTGCAACCCAGCTACAATGAGCAGTTCTTC CASSYVQPSYNEQFF
TRBJ1-3 . TRBD1 TRBV15 TGTGCCACCAGCAGAGTCGGGACAGGGTACTCTGGAAACACCATATATTTT CATSRVGTGYSGNTIYF
TRBJ2-7 few . TRBV7-2 TGTGCCAGCAGCTTTTCAGGCTACGAGCAGTACTTC CASSFSGYEQYF
TRBJ2-1 . TRBD2 TRBV29-1 TGCAGCGTGGCCGGGACTAGCTCCTACAATGAGCAGTTCTTC CSVAGTSSYNEQFF
TRBJ1-5 . . TRBV5-5 TGTGCCAGCAGCTTCGATCCTATCGCGCCCCAGCATTTT CASSFDPIAPQHF
TRBJ2-7 . . TRBV25-1 TGTGCCAGCAACCCGGACAGCTCCTACGAGCAGTACTTC CASNPDSSYEQYF
TRBJ1-3 . . TRBV19 TGTGCCAGTAGGACGACATCCAGCTCTGGAAACACCATATATTTT CASRTTSSSGNTIYF
TRBJ1-2 . TRBD1 TRBV6-1 TGTGCCAGCAGGACGCGGGCAGGGGGCGATGGCTACACCTTC CASRTRAGGDGYTF
TRBJ2-2 once . TRBV5-1 TGCGCCAGCAGCTTCGGACATTCCGGGGAGCTGTTTTTT CASSFGHSGELFF
TRBJ1-1 . TRBD1 TRBV30 TGTGCCTGGAGTAAACCGGACAGGGGTCGTACTGAAGCTTTCTTT CAWSKPDRGRTEAFF
TRBJ1-2 . TRBD1 TRBV16 TGTGCCAGCAGCCCCGGGACAGGCTATGGCTACACCTTC CASSPGTGYGYTF
TRBJ2-1 few TRBD2 TRBV6-4 TGTGCCAGCAGTCGGACTAGCGGGAGTTCCTACAATGAGCAGTTCTTC CASSRTSGSSYNEQFF
TRBJ1-1 . TRBD1 TRBV7-6 TGTGCCAGCAGCTCGCGGACAGGGGACACTGAAGCTTTCTTT CASSSRTGDTEAFF
TRBJ1-2 . TRBD1 TRBV29-1 TGCAGCGTTGAAGACTGGGGACAGATTAACTATGGCTACACCTTC CSVEDWGQINYGYTF
TRBJ2-3 once . TRBV2 TGTGCCAGCAGTGGGGGGGGCGCAGATACGCAGTATTTT CASSGGGADTQYF
TRBJ2-2 . . TRBV29-1 TGCAGCGTTGAACTTATGAACACCGGGGAGCTGTTTTTT CSVELMNTGELFF
TRBJ1-2 few . TRBV19 TGTGCCAGTAGTATCTCCGGACAGTTCGTCGTCGATGGCTACACCTTC CASSISGQFVVDGYTF
TRBJ2-2 . . TRBV11-2 TGTGCCAGCAGCTTAGGTCATGGGAGCGGGGAGCTGTTTTTT CASSLGHGSGELFF
TRBJ2-5 . . TRBV7-8 TGTGCCAGCAGCTCTACAAGTACCTTATCTCGGGAATCCGAAGAGACCCAGTACTTC CASSSTSTLSRESEETQYF
TRBJ2-7 . . TRBV18 TGTGCCAGCTCAAGGTCCCAGGGCTACGAGCAGTACTTC CASSRSQGYEQYF
TRBJ2-7 . TRBD2 TRBV15 TGTGCCACCAGCAGAACTAGCGCGAGGGACTACGAGCAGTACTTC CATSRTSARDYEQYF
TRBJ2-7 . . TRBV30 TGTGCCTGGAGTGTAACAGGTTCCTACGAGCAGTACTTC CAWSVTGSYEQYF
TRBJ2-2 once TRBD2 TRBV27 TGTGCCAGCAGCGTGCTAGCGGGAGGCACCGGGGAGCTGTTTTTT CASSVLAGGTGELFF
TRBJ2-1 . TRBD2 TRBV4-3 TGCGCCAGCAGCCAATCGGTTGTAGCGGGAGGTCGAAATGAGCAGTTCTTC CASSQSVVAGGRNEQFF
TRBJ1-4 few . TRBV7-9 TGTGCCAGCAGCTTAGCGCGGGGGGGCGACGAAAAACTGTTTTTT CASSLARGGDEKLFF